This T cell receptor (beta chain) was sequenced during a study of cytomegalovirus exposure and HLA in healthy donors. Each donor's status was that of a healthy bone marrow donor. Both 60 Vbeta primers and 13 Jbeta primers went into the PCR. TCRdb keeps only in-frame clones here, not all; method: immunoSEQ multiplex PCR. Of 95,000 or so clones listed, approximately 77% are singletons. In germline, CDR1 is LGHNA, CDR2 YNFKEQ. The CDR3 is 17 residues long. The V end was cut by 0 bases, the J end by 0 bases, with 14 bases between. Study findings and constraints: A few V segments could not be told apart, such as TRBV6-2 and TRBV6-3, and were left out.

As to this clone: Its target is not known.

This sequence joins TRBV4-2 and TRBJ2-5; no definite D call. The TCR sequence derives from a woman aged 40 to 50 in good health and CMV-seronegative. The source material was PBMCs. The CDR3 region is CASSQEGRVEYQETQYF. DNA for the CDR3: TGTGCCAGCAGCCAAGAAGGCCGGGTCGAGTACCAAGAGACCCAGTACTTC.